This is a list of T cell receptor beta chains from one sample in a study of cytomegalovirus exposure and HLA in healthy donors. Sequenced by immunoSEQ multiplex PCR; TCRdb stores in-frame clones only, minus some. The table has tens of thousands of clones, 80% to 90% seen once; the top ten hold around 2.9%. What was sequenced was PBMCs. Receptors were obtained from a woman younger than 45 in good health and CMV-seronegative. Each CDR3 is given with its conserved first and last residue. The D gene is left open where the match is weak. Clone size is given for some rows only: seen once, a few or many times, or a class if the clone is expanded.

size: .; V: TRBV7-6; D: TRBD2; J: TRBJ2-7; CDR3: CASSLASSGGVSSYEQYF; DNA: TGTGCCAGCAGCTTAGCGTCTAGCGGGGGCGTGAGCTCCTACGAGCAGTACTTC
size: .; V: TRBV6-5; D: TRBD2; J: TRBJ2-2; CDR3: CASSYGTGGGTGELFF; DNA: TGTGCCAGCAGTTACGGGACGGGAGGTGGCACCGGGGAGCTGTTTTTT
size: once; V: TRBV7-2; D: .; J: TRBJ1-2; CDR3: CASSFSTEDYGYTF; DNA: TGTGCCAGCAGCTTTTCGACAGAGGACTATGGCTACACCTTC
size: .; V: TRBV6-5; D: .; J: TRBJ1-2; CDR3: CASSYSIAHRGYGYTF; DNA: TGTGCCAGCAGTTACTCGATAGCGCATCGGGGCTATGGCTACACCTTC
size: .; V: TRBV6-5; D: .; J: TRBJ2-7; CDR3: CASSYSRLTAYEQYF; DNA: TGTGCCAGCAGTTACTCGAGACTGACCGCCTACGAGCAGTACTTC
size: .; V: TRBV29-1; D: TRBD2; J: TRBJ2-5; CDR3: CSGAGLAGGLRTQYF; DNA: TGCAGCGGGGCGGGACTAGCGGGGGGGCTACGGACCCAGTACTTC
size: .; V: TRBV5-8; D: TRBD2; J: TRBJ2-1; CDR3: CASSTGLAGGYEQFF; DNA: TGTGCCAGCAGCACCGGACTAGCGGGGGGCTATGAGCAGTTCTTC
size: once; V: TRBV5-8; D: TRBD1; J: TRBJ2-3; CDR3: CASSWAFDRGGTDTQYF; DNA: TGTGCCAGCAGCTGGGCGTTCGACAGGGGTGGCACAGATACGCAGTATTTT
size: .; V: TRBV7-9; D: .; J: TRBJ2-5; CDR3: CASSFGFQETQYF; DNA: TGTGCCAGCAGCTTTGGCTTCCAAGAGACCCAGTACTTC
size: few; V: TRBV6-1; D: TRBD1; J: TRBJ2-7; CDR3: CASSAGTAYEQYF; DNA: TGTGCCAGCAGTGCCGGGACAGCCTACGAGCAGTACTTC
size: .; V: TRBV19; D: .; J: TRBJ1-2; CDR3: CASSPGTSTFVDYTF; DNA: TGTGCCAGTAGTCCGGGGACATCTACTTTTGTTGACTACACCTTC
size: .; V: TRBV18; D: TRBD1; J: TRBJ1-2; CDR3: CASSPPLQGYGYTF; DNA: TGTGCCAGCTCACCACCGTTACAGGGGTATGGCTACACCTTC
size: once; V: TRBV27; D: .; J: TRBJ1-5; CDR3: CASSFQGDAQPQHF; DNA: TGTGCCAGCAGTTTTCAGGGTGACGCTCAGCCCCAGCATTTT
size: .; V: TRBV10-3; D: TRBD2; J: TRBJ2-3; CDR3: CAISENGLAGGTDTQYF; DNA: TGTGCCATCAGTGAAAACGGACTAGCGGGGGGAACAGATACGCAGTATTTT
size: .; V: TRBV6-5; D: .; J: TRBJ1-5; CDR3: CASSYQGYNQPQHF; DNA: TGTGCCAGCAGTTACCAGGGCTACAATCAGCCCCAGCATTTT
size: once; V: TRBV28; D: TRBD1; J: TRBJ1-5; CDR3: CASSLSQGAYQPQHF; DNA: TGTGCCAGCAGTTTATCGCAGGGGGCCTATCAGCCCCAGCATTTT
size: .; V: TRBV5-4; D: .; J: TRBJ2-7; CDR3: CASSGDLLGEQYF; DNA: TGTGCCAGCAGCGGGGACTTATTAGGGGAGCAGTACTTC
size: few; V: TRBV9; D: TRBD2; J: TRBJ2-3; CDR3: CASSVERGSADTQYF; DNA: TGTGCCAGCAGCGTAGAGCGGGGCAGTGCAGATACGCAGTATTTT
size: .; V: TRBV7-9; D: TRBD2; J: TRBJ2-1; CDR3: CASSPRGSGGTGGYNEQFF; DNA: TGTGCCAGCAGCCCTAGGGGTAGCGGGGGGACCGGGGGGTACAATGAGCAGTTCTTC
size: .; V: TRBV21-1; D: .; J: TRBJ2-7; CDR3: CASSTGVSYEQYF; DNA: TGTGCCAGTTCGACAGGGGTATCCTACGAGCAGTACTTC
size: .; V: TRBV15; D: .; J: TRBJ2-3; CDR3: CATSREAGTTDTQYF; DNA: TGTGCCACCAGCAGAGAGGCAGGGACTACAGATACGCAGTATTTT
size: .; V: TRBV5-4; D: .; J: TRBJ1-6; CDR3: CASRRDELGSYNSPLHF; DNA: TGTGCCAGCCGGAGGGATGAACTAGGCTCCTATAATTCACCCCTCCACTTT
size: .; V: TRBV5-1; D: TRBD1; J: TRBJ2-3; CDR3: CASQQNPGTGQDTQYF; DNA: TGCGCCAGCCAACAAAATCCCGGGACAGGGCAGGATACGCAGTATTTT
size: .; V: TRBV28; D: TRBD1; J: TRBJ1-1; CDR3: CASSSKMGQGSTEAFF; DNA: TGTGCCAGCAGTTCGAAAATGGGACAGGGTAGCACTGAAGCTTTCTTT
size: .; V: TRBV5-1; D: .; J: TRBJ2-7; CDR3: CASSQGYEQYF; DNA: TGCGCCAGCAGCCAGGGCTACGAGCAGTACTTC
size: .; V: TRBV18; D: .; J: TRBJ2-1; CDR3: CASSPYQVEQFF; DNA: TGTGCCAGCTCACCGTACCAGGTTGAGCAGTTCTTC
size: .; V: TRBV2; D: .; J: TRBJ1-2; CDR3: CASSTRTYGYTF; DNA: TGTGCCAGCAGTACACGGACTTATGGCTACACCTTC
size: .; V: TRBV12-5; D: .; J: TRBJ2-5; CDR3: CASGSHQETQYF; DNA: TGTGCTAGTGGTTCCCACCAGGAAACCCAGTACTTC
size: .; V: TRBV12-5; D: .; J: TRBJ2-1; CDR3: CASGIRGQAYNEQFF; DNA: TGTGCTAGTGGAATCCGCGGACAAGCCTACAATGAGCAGTTCTTC
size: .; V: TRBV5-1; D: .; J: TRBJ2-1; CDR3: CASSLRGAGNEQFF; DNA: TGCGCCAGCAGCTTACGGGGGGCTGGTAATGAGCAGTTCTTC
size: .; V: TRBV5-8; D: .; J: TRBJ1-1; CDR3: CASSGRLRTDTEAFF; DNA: TGTGCCAGCAGCGGAAGACTAAGGACAGACACTGAAGCTTTCTTT
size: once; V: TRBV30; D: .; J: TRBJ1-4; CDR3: CAWSVAGSREKLFF; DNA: TGTGCCTGGAGTGTGGCTGGGAGTAGAGAAAAACTGTTTTTT
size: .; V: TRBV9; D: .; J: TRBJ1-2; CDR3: CASSVGGSSYGYTF; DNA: TGTGCCAGCAGCGTAGGAGGGAGTAGCTATGGCTACACCTTC
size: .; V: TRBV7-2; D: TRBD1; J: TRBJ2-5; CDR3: CASSPDRAKETQYF; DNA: TGTGCCAGCAGCCCCGACAGGGCGAAAGAGACCCAGTACTTC
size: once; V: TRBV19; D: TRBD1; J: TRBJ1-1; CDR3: CASSRGTGVNTEAFF; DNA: TGTGCCAGTAGTAGAGGGACAGGGGTGAACACTGAAGCTTTCTTT
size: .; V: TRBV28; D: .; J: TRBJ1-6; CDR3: CASRTGNSPLHF; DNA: TGTGCCAGCCGGACGGGAAATTCACCCCTCCACTTT
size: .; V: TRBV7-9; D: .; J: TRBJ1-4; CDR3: CASSLVVGREAEKLFF; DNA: TGTGCCAGCAGCTTAGTAGTTGGCAGGGAAGCTGAAAAACTGTTTTTT
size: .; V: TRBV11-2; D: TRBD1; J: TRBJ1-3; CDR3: CASSLKGQLVLVPGNTIYF; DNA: TGTGCCAGCAGCTTAAAGGGACAGCTCGTCCTAGTACCTGGAAACACCATATATTTT
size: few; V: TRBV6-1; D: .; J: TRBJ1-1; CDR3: CASSPGGKNTEAFF; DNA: TGTGCCAGCAGCCCGGGTGGAAAGAACACTGAAGCTTTCTTT
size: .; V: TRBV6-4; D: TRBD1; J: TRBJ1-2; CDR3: CASSDATGGSGYTF; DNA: TGTGCCAGCAGTGACGCGACAGGGGGCTCTGGCTACACCTTC
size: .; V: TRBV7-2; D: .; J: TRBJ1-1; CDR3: CASSLSFFMTDTEAFF; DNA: TGTGCCAGCAGCTTATCTTTTTTTATGACAGACACTGAAGCTTTCTTT
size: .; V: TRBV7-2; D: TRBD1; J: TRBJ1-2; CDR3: CASSLVGTGGASTF; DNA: TGTGCCAGCAGCTTAGTAGGGACAGGAGGAGCTAGTACCTTC
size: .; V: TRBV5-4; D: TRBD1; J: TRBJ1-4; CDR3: CASSLQGISEKLFF; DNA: TGTGCCAGCAGCTTACAGGGGATATCTGAAAAACTGTTTTTT
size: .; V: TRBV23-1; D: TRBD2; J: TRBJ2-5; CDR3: CASSQSVLGTSGGFNQETQYF; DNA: TGCGCCAGCAGTCAATCGGTTCTAGGGACTAGCGGGGGGTTTAACCAAGAGACCCAGTACTTC
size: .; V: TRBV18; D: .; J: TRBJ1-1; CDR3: CASSPPPGDTEAFF; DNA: TGTGCCAGCTCACCACCCCCAGGGGACACTGAAGCTTTCTTT
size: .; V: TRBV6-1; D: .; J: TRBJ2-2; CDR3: CASTDLGGEAGELFF; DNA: TGTGCCAGCACCGACCTAGGGGGGGAGGCCGGGGAGCTGTTTTTT
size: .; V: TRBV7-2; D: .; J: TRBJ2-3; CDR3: CASSLAGAVTDTQYF; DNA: TGTGCCAGCAGCTTAGCGGGGGCGGTCACAGATACGCAGTATTTT
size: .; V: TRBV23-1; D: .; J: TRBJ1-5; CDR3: CASSARTGRRKDQPQHF; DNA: TGCGCCAGCAGCGCAAGAACAGGGCGGAGGAAAGATCAGCCCCAGCATTTT
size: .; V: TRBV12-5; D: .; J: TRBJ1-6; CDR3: CASGVDGQPNSPLHF; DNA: TGTGCTAGTGGTGTAGATGGACAGCCTAATTCACCCCTCCACTTT